This T cell receptor beta chain was identified in a study of shared clonotypes between healthy human individuals. CD4+ cell separation produced CD45RA+ naive and CD45RA-negative memory subsets. Regarding this clone: Its antigen is unidentified.

Broader study findings: The study found 4.5% to 6% of naive CD4 clonotypes shared across four donors.

The germline CDR1 and CDR2 sequences are SGHRS and YFSETQ. The CDR3 sequence is 15 residues long. V was pared by 7 bases and J by 2 bases, with 8 bases of the junction left unmatched. Clones were sequenced by immunoSEQ multiplex PCR, and TCRdb holds only the in-frame ones, with some missing. The sample yields 850,000 to 1,200,000 clones, around 76% seen once. The receptor comes from a man younger than 35 in good health. The gene calls are TRBV5-1 and TRBJ2-3; 9 positions match TRBD2. The specimen was memory CD4+ T cells sorted from blood. The subset: CD45RA-negative fraction. CDR3 region: CASRLWTSVTDTQYF. The CDR3 DNA reads as TGCGCCAGCCGCCTTTGGACTAGCGTCACAGATACGCAGTATTTT.